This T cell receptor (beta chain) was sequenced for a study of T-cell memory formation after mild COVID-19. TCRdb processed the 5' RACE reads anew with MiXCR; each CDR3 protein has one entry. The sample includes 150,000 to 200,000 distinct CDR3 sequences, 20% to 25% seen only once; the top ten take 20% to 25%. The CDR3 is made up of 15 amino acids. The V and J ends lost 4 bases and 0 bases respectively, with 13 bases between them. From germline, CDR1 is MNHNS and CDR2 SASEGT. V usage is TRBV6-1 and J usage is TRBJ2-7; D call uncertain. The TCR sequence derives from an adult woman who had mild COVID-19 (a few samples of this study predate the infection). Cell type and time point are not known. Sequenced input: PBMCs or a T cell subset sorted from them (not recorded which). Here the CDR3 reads CASSAVEEPSYEQYF. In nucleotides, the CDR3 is TGTGCCAGCAGTGCCGTTGAGGAGCCCTCCTACGAGCAGTACTTC.